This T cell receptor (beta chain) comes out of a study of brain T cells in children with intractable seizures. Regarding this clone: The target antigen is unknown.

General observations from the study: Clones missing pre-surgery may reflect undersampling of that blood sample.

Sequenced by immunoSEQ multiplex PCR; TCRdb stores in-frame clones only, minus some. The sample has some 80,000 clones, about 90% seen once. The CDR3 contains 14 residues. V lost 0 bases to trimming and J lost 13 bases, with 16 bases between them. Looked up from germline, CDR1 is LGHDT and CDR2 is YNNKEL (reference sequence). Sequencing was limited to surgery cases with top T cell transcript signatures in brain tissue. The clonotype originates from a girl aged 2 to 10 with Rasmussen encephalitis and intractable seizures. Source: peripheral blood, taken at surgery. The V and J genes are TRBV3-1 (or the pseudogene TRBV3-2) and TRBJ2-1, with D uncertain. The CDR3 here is CASSQDRVPPQQFF. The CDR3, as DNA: TGTGCCAGCAGCCAAGATCGGGTTCCCCCTCAACAGTTCTTC.